Listed below are T cell receptor beta chains from one sample, sequenced in a study of cytomegalovirus exposure and HLA in healthy donors. TCRdb's table, derived via immunoSEQ multiplex PCR, lists solely in-frame clones and lacks some. The table lists some 130,000 clones, about four fifths of them singletons. The sample consisted of PBMCs. All receptors derive from a human donor in good health. Each CDR3 is given with its conserved first and last residue. Each record gives: D gene, V gene, CDR3 length, J gene, clone size, CDR3 protein, CDR3 DNA. The D gene is left open where the match is weak. Only part of the rows carry a size: once, few, many, or a class if the clone is expanded.

NA,TRBV6-1,9,TRBJ1-1,NA,CASPTGSFF,TGTGCCAGCCCCACAGGGTCCTTCTTT
TRBD1,TRBV11-2,14,TRBJ1-5,NA,CASSQDRGELPQHF,TGTGCCAGCAGCCAGGACAGGGGGGAGCTGCCCCAGCATTTT
TRBD1,TRBV5-1,15,TRBJ1-2,once,CASSLEGQPYYGYTF,TGCGCCAGCAGCTTGGAGGGACAGCCCTACTATGGCTACACCTTC
NA,TRBV27,15,TRBJ2-2,NA,CASSTGGRWAGELFF,TGTGCCAGCTCTACGGGGGGCCGATGGGCCGGGGAGCTGTTTTTT
NA,TRBV7-2,15,TRBJ2-3,NA,CASRPTSAGTDTQYF,TGTGCCAGCAGGCCTACATCGGCGGGCACAGATACGCAGTATTTT
NA,TRBV5-5,18,TRBJ2-6,NA,CASSLRALSLSGANVLTF,TGTGCCAGCAGCTTGCGTGCCCTGAGCCTCTCTGGGGCCAACGTCCTGACTTTC
TRBD2,TRBV5-1,17,TRBJ2-1,NA,CASTPGDSGGEYNEQFF,TGCGCCAGCACCCCCGGGGATAGCGGGGGGGAATACAATGAGCAGTTCTTC
TRBD2,TRBV4-1,18,TRBJ2-1,NA,CASSQPAGPMSSYNEQFF,TGCGCCAGCAGCCAACCAGCGGGACCGATGAGCTCCTACAATGAGCAGTTCTTC
NA,TRBV6-5,11,TRBJ2-7,NA,CASTWGDEQYF,TGTGCCAGCACCTGGGGGGACGAGCAGTACTTC
TRBD2,TRBV7-9,19,TRBJ2-7,NA,CASSSGGLAGATLPYEQYF,TGTGCCAGCAGCTCGGGGGGACTAGCGGGGGCGACGTTGCCCTACGAGCAGTACTTC
TRBD1,TRBV9,17,TRBJ2-2,NA,CASSVETGGQITGELFF,TGTGCCAGCAGCGTGGAGACAGGGGGACAGATCACCGGGGAGCTGTTTTTT
NA,TRBV6-5,16,TRBJ2-1,NA,CASSYSYGTGYNEQFF,TGTGCCAGCAGTTACTCCTACGGGACTGGGTACAATGAGCAGTTCTTC
NA,TRBV28,18,TRBJ1-4,NA,CASSVRGGGRPVMKKLFF,TGTGCCAGCAGTGTACGCGGGGGGGGACGTCCCGTAATGAAAAAACTGTTTTTT
NA,TRBV11-3,17,TRBJ2-1,NA,CASSLRSGPSSYNEQFF,TGTGCCAGCAGCTTAAGAAGCGGACCAAGCTCCTACAATGAGCAGTTCTTC
NA,TRBV2,14,TRBJ1-2,NA,CASSLALLGYGYTF,TGTGCCAGCAGTTTAGCCCTATTGGGCTATGGCTACACCTTC
NA,TRBV15,12,TRBJ1-3,NA,CATSSDWNTIYF,TGTGCCACCAGCAGTGACTGGAACACCATATATTTT
NA,TRBV7-6,15,TRBJ2-3,NA,CASSSGGLGSDTQYF,TGTGCCAGCAGCTCTGGCGGACTGGGGTCAGATACGCAGTATTTT
NA,TRBV19,18,TRBJ1-2,NA,CASSNPKRLETSNYGYTF,TGTGCCAGTAGTAACCCGAAACGACTTGAAACCTCTAACTATGGCTACACCTTC
NA,TRBV28,12,TRBJ1-5,NA,CASEPNNQPQHF,TGTGCCAGCGAACCTAACAATCAGCCCCAGCATTTT
NA,TRBV12-5,14,TRBJ1-1,NA,CASGLNGGGTEAFF,TGTGCTAGTGGTTTGAACGGGGGGGGGACTGAAGCTTTCTTT
NA,TRBV10-1,14,TRBJ2-3,NA,CASSESKATDTQYF,TGCGCCAGCAGTGAGTCTAAAGCTACAGATACGCAGTATTTT
NA,TRBV27,13,TRBJ1-1,NA,CASSQDGETEAFF,TGTGCCAGCAGTCAGGACGGGGAAACTGAAGCTTTCTTT
TRBD1,TRBV4-1,16,TRBJ2-3,NA,CASSQVTGQGLDTQYF,TGCGCCAGCAGCCAAGTCACAGGACAGGGGTTAGATACGCAGTATTTT
TRBD1,TRBV2,12,TRBJ1-1,once,CATSGQAPGAFF,TGTGCCACATCGGGACAGGCCCCCGGGGCTTTCTTT
NA,TRBV5-1,15,TRBJ2-3,NA,CASSDGTSTSDTQYF,TGCGCCAGCAGCGATGGCACTAGCACTTCCGATACGCAGTATTTT